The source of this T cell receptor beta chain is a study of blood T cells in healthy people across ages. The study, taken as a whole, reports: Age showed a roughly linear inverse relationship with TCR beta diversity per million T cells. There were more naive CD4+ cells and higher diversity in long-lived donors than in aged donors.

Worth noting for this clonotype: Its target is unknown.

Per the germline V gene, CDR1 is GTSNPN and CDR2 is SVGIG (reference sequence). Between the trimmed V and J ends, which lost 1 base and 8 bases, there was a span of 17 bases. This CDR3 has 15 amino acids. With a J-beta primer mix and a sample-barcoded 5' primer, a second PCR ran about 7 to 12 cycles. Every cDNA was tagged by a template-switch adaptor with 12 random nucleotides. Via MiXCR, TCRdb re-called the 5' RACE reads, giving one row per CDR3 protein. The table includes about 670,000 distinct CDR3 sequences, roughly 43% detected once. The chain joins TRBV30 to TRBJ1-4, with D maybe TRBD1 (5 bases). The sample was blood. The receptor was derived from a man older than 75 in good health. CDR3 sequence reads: CAWSAMGGEGEKLFF. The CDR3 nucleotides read TGTGCCTGGAGTGCGATGGGAGGGGAAGGAGAAAAACTGTTTTTT.